This TCR beta chain was captured in a study of graft-versus-host responses after intestinal transplantation. Overall study context: Every recipient had anti-thymocyte globulin induction and three to four years of tacrolimus plus steroids.

Method: immunoSEQ multiplex PCR; TCRdb's copy keeps in-frame clones and lacks some. The repertoire holds 96,000 or so clones, with approximately 90% as singletons. On this clone: Its antigen is currently unknown.

Study results and caveats: The recipient marrow held GvH clones, and some of them showed up first in ileum or blood.

CDR3 length: 15 residues. CDR1 and CDR2 from the germline V gene are SGHAT and FQNNGV. This TCR derives from a human donor who received an intestinal transplant. Sequenced here: unstimulated CD4+ T cells sorted from spleen or lymph node cells, sampled before intestinal transplant. This chain connects TRBV11-2 to TRBJ2-5; 7 nucleotides align to TRBD1. The closer fit of TRBJ2-7 to the DNA end suggests the J call may be wrong. The CDR3 DNA reads TGTGCCAGCAGCTCACAGGGGATTGCCCCCTACGAGCAGTACTTC. Amino acid sequence: CASSSQGIAPYEQYF.